The clone carrying this T cell receptor (beta chain) was seen at least ten times. Its antigen is currently unknown. One entry per CDR3 protein results from TCRdb running MiXCR on the 5' RACE reads. The table shows about 35,000 distinct CDR3 sequences, with about 5.6% occurring only once. This entry comes from a study of early T cells in non-severe SARS-CoV-2 infection. Study results and caveats: There was a bias toward anti-spike CD8 responses in VDJdb matching, which missed private and CD4 specificities.

Sequencing was performed on whole blood. This sequence was found in an adult who was a healthcare worker with PCR-confirmed SARS-CoV-2 infection or an uninfected control (not recorded which).

CDR3 nucleotides: TGTGCCAGCAGTGAATGGCTAGCGGGAAGCGAGACCCAGTACTTC. It is translated as CASSEWLAGSETQYF. The chain carries TRBV25-1 and TRBJ2-5; 9 nucleotides agree with TRBD2. Germline V gene data show CDR1 as MGHDK and CDR2 as SYGVNS. The CDR3 extends over 15 amino acids. J gave up 5 bases and V 1 base, and 5 bases lay outside the gene matches.